The present T cell receptor beta chain was sequenced within a study of control samples from healthy donors and cancer patients. Data came from immunoSEQ multiplex PCR; TCRdb stores just in-frame clones and leaves some out. Of around 99,000 clones listed, 90% are singletons. The V and J ends lost 4 bases and 5 bases respectively, with 12 bases between them. Germline CDR1 is LGHNT and CDR2 is FRNRAP. The CDR3 sequence is 13 residues long. The sample was blood. The chain is built from TRBV12-5 and TRBJ2-7; D gene uncertain. This receptor was taken from a human donor in good health. The donor label of this sample is uncertain. The CDR3 sequence: CASGYRTINEQYF. The DNA of the CDR3 is TGTGCTAGTGGTTATCGGACCATCAACGAGCAGTACTTC.